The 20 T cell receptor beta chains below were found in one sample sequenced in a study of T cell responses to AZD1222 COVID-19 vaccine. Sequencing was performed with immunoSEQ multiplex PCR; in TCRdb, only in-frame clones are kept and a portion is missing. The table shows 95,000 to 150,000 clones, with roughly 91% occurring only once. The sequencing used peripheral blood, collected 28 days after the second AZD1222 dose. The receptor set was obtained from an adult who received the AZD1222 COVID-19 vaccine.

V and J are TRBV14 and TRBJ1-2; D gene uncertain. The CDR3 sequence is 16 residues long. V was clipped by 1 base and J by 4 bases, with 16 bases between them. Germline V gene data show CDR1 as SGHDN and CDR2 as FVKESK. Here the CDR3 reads CASSQGPDNQSYGYTF. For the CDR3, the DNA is TGTGCCAGCAGCCAAGGTCCTGACAACCAAAGCTATGGCTACACCTTC.

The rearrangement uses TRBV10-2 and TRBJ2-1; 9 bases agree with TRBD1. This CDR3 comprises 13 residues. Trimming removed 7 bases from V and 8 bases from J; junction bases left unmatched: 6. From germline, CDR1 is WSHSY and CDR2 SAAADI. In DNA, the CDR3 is TGCGCCAGCAAGCAACAGGGGGCGGATGAGCAGTTCTTC. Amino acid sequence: CASKQQGADEQFF.

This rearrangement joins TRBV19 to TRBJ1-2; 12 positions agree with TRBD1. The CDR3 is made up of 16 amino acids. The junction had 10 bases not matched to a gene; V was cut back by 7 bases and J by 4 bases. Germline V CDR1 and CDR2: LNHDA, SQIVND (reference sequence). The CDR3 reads CASTRPGQGATYGYTF. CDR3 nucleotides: TGTGCCAGTACCAGACCGGGACAGGGGGCGACCTATGGCTACACCTTC.

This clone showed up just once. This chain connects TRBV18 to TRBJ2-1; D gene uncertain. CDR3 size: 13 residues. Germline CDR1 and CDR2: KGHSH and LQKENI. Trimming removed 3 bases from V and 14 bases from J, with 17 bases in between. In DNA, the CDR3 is TGTGCCAGCTCACCGATCTTTGGGGAACGTAAGTTCTTC. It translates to CASSPIFGERKFF.

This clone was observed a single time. In DNA form, the CDR3 reads TGTGCCAGCAGCTTCCGGCGGACGAACACCGGGGAGCTGTTTTTT. Amino acids: CASSFRRTNTGELFF. V is TRBV7-2 and J is TRBJ2-2; D uncertain. Germline CDR1 and CDR2: SGHTA and FQGNSA. Between the trimmed V and J ends, which lost 3 bases and 0 bases, there was a span of 8 bases. The CDR3 is 15 residues long. Complete variable domain (other parts from reference TRBV7-2 and TRBJ2-2): GAGVSQSPSNKVTEKGKDVELRCDPISGHTALYWYRQSLGQGLEFLIYFQGNSAPDKSGLPSDRFSAERTGGSVSTLTIQRTQQEDSAVYLCASSFRRTNTGELFFGEGSRLTVL.

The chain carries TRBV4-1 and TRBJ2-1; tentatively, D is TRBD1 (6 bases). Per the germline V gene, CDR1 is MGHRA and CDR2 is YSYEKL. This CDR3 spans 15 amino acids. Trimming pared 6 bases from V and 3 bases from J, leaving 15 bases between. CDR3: CASRVIDRSYNEQFF. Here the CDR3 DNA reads TGCGCCAGCAGGGTGATTGACAGGAGCTACAATGAGCAGTTCTTC.

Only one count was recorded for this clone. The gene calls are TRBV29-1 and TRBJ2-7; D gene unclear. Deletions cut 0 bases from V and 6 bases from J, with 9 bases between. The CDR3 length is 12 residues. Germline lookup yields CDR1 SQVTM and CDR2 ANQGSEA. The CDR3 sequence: CSVEENTSEQYF. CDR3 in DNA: TGCAGCGTTGAAGAAAACACGAGCGAGCAGTACTTC.

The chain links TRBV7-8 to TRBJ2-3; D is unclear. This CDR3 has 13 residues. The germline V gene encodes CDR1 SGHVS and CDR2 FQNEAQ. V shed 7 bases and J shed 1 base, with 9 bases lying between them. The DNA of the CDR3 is TGTGCCAGCACCCTATTCGGCACAGATACGCAGTATTTT. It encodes CASTLFGTDTQYF.

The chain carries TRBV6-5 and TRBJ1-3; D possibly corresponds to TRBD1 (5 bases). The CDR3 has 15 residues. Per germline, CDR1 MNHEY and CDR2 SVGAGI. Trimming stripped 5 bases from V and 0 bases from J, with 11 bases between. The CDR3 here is CASSPTVVSGNTIYF. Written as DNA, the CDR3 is TGTGCCAGCAGTCCGACAGTGGTCTCTGGAAACACCATATATTTT.

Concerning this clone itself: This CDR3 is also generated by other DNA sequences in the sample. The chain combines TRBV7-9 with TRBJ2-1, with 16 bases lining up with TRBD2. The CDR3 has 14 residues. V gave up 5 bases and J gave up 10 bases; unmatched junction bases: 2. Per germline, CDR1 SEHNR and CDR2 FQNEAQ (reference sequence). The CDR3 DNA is TGTGCCAGCAGCCTGGGACTAGCGGGAGGGGAGCAGTTCTTC. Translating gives CASSLGLAGGEQFF.

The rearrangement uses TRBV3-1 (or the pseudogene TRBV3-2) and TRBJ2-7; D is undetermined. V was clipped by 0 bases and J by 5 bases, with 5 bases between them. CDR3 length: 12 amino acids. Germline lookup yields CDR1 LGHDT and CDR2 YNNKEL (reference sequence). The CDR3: CASSQDRHEQYF. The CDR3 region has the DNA TGTGCCAGCAGCCAAGATCGGCACGAGCAGTACTTC.

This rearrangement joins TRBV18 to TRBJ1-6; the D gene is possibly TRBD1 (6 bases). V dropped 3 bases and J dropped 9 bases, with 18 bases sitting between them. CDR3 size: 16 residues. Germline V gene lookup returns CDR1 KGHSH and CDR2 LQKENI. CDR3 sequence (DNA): TGTGCCAGCTCACCCTGGGACATCGAGGCGGGTTCACCCCTCCACTTT. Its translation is CASSPWDIEAGSPLHF.

The DNA for the CDR3 is TGTGCCAGCAGTAGAGGACGGCAGAACACCGGGGAGCTGTTTTTT. Translating gives CASSRGRQNTGELFF. The genes are TRBV6-5 and TRBJ2-2; no clear D gene. Germline CDR1 and CDR2: MNHEY and SVGAGI. This CDR3 has 15 residues. Trimming took 5 bases from V and 1 from J, leaving 11 bases between them.

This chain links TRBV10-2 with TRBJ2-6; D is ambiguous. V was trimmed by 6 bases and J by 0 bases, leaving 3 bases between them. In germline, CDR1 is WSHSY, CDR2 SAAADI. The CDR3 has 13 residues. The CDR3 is CASRSSGANVLTF. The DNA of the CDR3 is TGCGCCAGCAGATCCTCTGGGGCCAACGTCCTGACTTTC.

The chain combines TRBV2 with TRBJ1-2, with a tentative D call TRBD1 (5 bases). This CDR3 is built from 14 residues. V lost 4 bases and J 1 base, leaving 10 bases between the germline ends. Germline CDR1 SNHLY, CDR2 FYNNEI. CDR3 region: CASSVGGDNYGYTF. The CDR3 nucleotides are TGTGCCAGCAGTGTCGGAGGGGATAACTATGGCTACACCTTC.

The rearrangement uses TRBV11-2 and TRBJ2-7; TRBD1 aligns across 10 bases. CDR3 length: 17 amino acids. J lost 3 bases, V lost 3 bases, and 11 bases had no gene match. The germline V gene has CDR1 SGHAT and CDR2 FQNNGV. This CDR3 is CASSFSSGQGTYYEQYF. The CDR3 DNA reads TGTGCCAGCAGCTTCTCATCGGGACAGGGGACCTACTACGAGCAGTACTTC.

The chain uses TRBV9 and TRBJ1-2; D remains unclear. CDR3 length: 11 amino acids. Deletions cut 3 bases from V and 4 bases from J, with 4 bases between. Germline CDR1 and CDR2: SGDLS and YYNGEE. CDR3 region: CASSAPYGYTF. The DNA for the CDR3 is TGTGCCAGCAGCGCCCCCTATGGCTACACCTTC.

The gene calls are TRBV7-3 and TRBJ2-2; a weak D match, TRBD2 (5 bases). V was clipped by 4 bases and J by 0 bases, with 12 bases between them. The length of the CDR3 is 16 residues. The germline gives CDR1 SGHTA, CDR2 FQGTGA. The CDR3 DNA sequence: TGTGCCAGCAGCTCCGCCGCGGGTTCGAACACCGGGGAGCTGTTTTTT. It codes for CASSSAAGSNTGELFF.

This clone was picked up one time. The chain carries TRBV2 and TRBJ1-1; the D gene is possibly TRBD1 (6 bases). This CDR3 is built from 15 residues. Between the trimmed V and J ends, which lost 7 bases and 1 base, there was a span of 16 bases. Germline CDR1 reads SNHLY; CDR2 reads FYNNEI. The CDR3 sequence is CASIRGMGGNTEAFF. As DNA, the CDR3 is TGTGCCAGCATAAGGGGGATGGGAGGGAACACTGAAGCTTTCTTT.

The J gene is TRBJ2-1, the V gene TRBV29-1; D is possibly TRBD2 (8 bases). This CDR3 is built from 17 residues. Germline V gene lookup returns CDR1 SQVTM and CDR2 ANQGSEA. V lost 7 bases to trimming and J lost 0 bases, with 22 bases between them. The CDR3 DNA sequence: TGCAGCGGAGTAGGGGGCGGGGGGCGAAGCTCCTACAATGAGCAGTTCTTC. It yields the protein CSGVGGGGRSSYNEQFF.